The T cell receptor beta chain under discussion was sequenced for a study of control samples from healthy donors and cancer patients. Profiling relied on immunoSEQ multiplex PCR, and the TCRdb table lists in-frame clones only, not all of them. Of some 150,000 clones listed, 96% are singletons. Input material: blood. This receptor was obtained from a woman aged 25 to 39 in good health.

The DNA for the CDR3 is TGTGCCAGCAGCTTGGCAGGGGGCCGTAATCAGCCCCAGCATTTT. Its protein is CASSLAGGRNQPQHF. J is TRBJ1-5 and V is TRBV5-6; 8 bases are shared with TRBD1. After removal of 0 bases from V and 4 bases from J, the junction contained 3 bases not matched to a gene. The CDR3 is 15 residues long. Germline CDR1 and CDR2: SGHDT and YYEEEE.